This T cell receptor (beta chain) appears in the sequencing data of a study of blood T cell repertoires in COVID-19. Looking at the study overall: The United States, Italy and Spain were the sources of the acute and convalescent COVID-19 samples.

Original analysis: Amplification from reference gene primers served as the basis for estimated nucleated cell counts. Assay: immunoSEQ multiplex PCR; the TCRdb copy retains only in-frame clones and omits some. V and J calls and clone size follow that table, whereas D and trimming were derived from the DNA. The top ten hold about 0.7% of the sample, which has more than 400,000 clones, about nine tenths seen once. Germline CDR1 reads MDHEN; CDR2 reads SYDVKM. This CDR3 spans 18 amino acids. Trimming shortened V by 2 bases and J by 3 bases, and 20 bases separated the two germline ends. Residents of 24 US areas, aged roughly 18 to 89 years, made up the participants. Participant-reported clinical history was the basis for cohort assignment.

This sequence joins TRBV28 and TRBJ2-4; maybe TRBD2 (6 bases). This receptor was obtained from a woman aged 18-29 years who had recovered from COVID-19. Sequences were obtained from PBMCs or T cells enriched from blood (not recorded which). The CDR3 sequence is CASSLRVGTSELKNIQYF. In nucleotides, the CDR3 is TGTGCCAGCAGTTTAAGGGTTGGGACTTCGGAACTCAAAAACATTCAGTACTTC. The variable domain in full, with the rest retrieved from reference TRBV28 and TRBJ2-4, is DVKVTQSSRYLVKRTGEKVFLECVQDMDHENMFWYRQDPGLGLRLIYFSYDVKMKEKGDIPEGYSVSREKKERFSLILESASTNQTSMYLCASSLRVGTSELKNIQYFGAGTRLSVL.